Given below is one T cell receptor (beta chain) in context. A single count supports this clone. Its antigen is unknown. No quality values exist for individual bases; no much larger clone is one base distant. Trimming accounts for 2 bases at V and 3 bases at J, while the number of junction bases matched to no gene is 3. From the cysteine up to the phenylalanine, the CDR3 has a length of 14 residues. This entry keeps only the CDR3 DNA: 42 bases, framed from base 1. The germline V gene yields SGHTA for CDR1 and FQGTGA for CDR2. The cohort was made up of about 610 healthy bone marrow donors. At the time of sampling, every cohort member was nominally healthy, though immune exposures that went unrecorded were likely present. The donor was CMV seronegative and was included in the group of a few hundred seronegative cohort members. A peripheral blood sample was provided by each donor, and peripheral blood mononuclear cells were used for TCR beta sequencing. The Qiagen DNeasy Blood Extraction Kit was used to extract genomic DNA from the blood cell samples.

The data stem from a study of cytomegalovirus exposure and HLA in healthy donors (dated by TCRdb to 2016 to 2017). Regarding the study in general: An earlier analysis of approximately 640 of the donors reported approximately 270 Gb of sequence data and roughly 110 million unique TCR beta sequences from roughly 180 million T cells. Donor age, sex, ethnicity and CMV serostatus were compiled alongside the repertoire data. Around 300 gigabases of sequencing data and roughly 90 million unique TCR sequences were included in an early release covering roughly 600 HLA-typed donors. On average, approximately 250,000 unique TCR beta nucleotide sequences were sequenced per donor among about 400 genotyped donors of the cohort, with around 19% of those sequences being non-productive. A later analysis re-examined previously published TCR beta repertoires from more than 550 donors and added high-resolution HLA genotyping to investigate patterns of TCR occurrence. Along with the approximately 620-subject first cohort, a separate validation cohort of over a hundred different subjects was used. Of the 300 to 500 genotyped donors, roughly 76% were placed in the genetic ancestry cluster associated with self-reported Caucasian donors. The T cell repertoires of 700 or so subjects were profiled by immunosequencing and related to cytomegalovirus serostatus. The later analysis used no new phenotypic data to find candidate immune exposures, relying instead on TCR beta sequences and their occurrence across donors. The study was designed to test whether signatures of past pathogen exposure could be identified by cataloging public T cell receptors. Five DR-DQ haplotypes were handled as single units for association and clustering because linkage in the cohort was strong. In a later genetic analysis, genome-wide SNP genotypes for about three fifths of the roughly 670 donors were used, and that subset was treated as a discovery cohort. An earlier analysis of several hundred of the donors used high-throughput TCR beta sequencing to judge whether each TCR beta V gene segment behaved as functional or pseudogenic. Both class I and class II loci were covered by HLA typing, at four-digit resolution. Typing coverage varied by locus: roughly 620-640 donors for A, B, C, DRB1 and DQB1; around 560 for DQA1; more than 600 for DPA1; approximately 490 for DPB1. The study combined high-throughput TCR immunosequencing, statistical association of individual TCRs with disease status, and machine learning to predict cytomegalovirus infection status. All discovery cohort repertoires had been generated using a single sequencing platform. Broad study findings and their caveats: A total of 150 or so TCR beta chains were listed by the study as associated with cytomegalovirus. Strong co-occurrence of HLA alleles, especially DR and DQ, made assigning TCR associations to individual alleles difficult. In this cohort, only TCR beta chains were sequenced, and detectable features were limited by the absence of alpha or paired-chain data. In a later analysis, the rate of TCR association differed among HLA loci, with DRB1 alleles having the most associated TCRs and HLA-C alleles having the fewest. Some IMGT-functional V segments, including TRBV6-2 and TRBV6-3, could not be distinguished by the 87-base-pair reads and were therefore excluded. In a later analysis, HLA-associated TCR beta chains showed more clonal expansion and lower generation probabilities than non-associated chains that were equally common. Because HLA typing was unavailable for some donors at each locus, only the typed subset was used in association tests. Several of the top co-occurrence clusters appeared to be linked to parvovirus B19, influenza, CMV and Epstein-Barr virus, according to a later analysis. Specific HLA alleles were associated with over 15,000 TCR beta sequences at a false discovery rate of 0.05 in a later analysis. A further reported finding was that TCR beta sequences accurately predicted the HLA-A and HLA-B alleles for most subjects in the first cohort. Compared with the approximately 600-donor mean, donors in an Asian-associated ancestry cluster had fewer N-insertions in productive TCRs, according to a later genetic analysis. In both the original and validation cohorts, the classifier was reported to diagnose cytomegalovirus status with high specificity and sensitivity. In a later analysis, most CMV-associated TCR beta chains were found to appear HLA-restricted, with HLA associations seemingly driven largely by CMV exposure. A group of highly shared sequence variants was considered likely to be a technical artifact of the sequencing pipeline. Most TCR sequences were observed very rarely across donors, whereas some public TCRs were present in many individuals. Immune exposure information for the cohort was limited to CMV serostatus. In a later genetic analysis, a missense DCLRE1C variant was associated with V-gene and J-gene trimming of TCR beta chains, and the association was replicated in an independent cohort. In an earlier analysis of 500 to 650 of the donors, most TCR beta V segments appeared in productive rearrangements about 90% or about 30% of the time, broadly matching IMGT annotations. Roughly uniform sequencing depth across donors was assumed in presence/absence analyses, although this assumption may not hold. A few of the identified cytomegalovirus-associated TCR beta chains were confirmed in vitro to be specific for cytomegalovirus antigens. Linkage disequilibrium might explain the correlated functional status among segregating V segments, but an unknown experimental factor could not be ruled out. Because counts were too low, roughly 18 rarely observed V segments, including chromosome 9 orphons, were left out of the earlier analysis of about 620 of the donors. According to the authors, the approach could potentially be generalized to other disease states and immunological phenotypes.

Libraries were prepared through the immunoSEQ multiplex PCR assay. For the multiplex PCR, a mixture combining 60 forward primers for TCR Vbeta segments and 13 reverse primers for TCR Jbeta segments was used. The CDR3 region of rearranged TCR beta genes was amplified from genomic DNA by a multiplex PCR assay. The Illumina HiSeq System was used to sequence the amplified TCR beta libraries as 87-base-pair reads. The original methods were these. A later analysis counted tens of millions of unique TCR beta chains across the approximately 700 repertoires, and around 12 million of these chains were shared by at least two donors. Raw reads were error-corrected and collapsed into unique sequences by a nearest-neighbor algorithm in which closely related sequences were merged to remove PCR and sequencing errors. To assign V, D and J gene segments, CDR3 sequences were aligned to IMGT reference sequences. For a sequence to be retained, at least a six-nucleotide match to both a V gene segment and a J gene segment was required. Rearrangements were called productive when the CDR3 lacked stop codons and stayed in frame with V and J; all others were non-productive. CDR3 was defined according to IMGT convention as the region running from the second conserved V-encoded cysteine to the conserved J-encoded phenylalanine. In an earlier analysis of some 550 of the donors, sequences lacking an unambiguous match to a single V gene segment were excluded. In an earlier analysis of around 590 of the donors, a V segment was called functional when productive rearrangements were above 56.7%, and segregating when the standard deviation between donors exceeded 5%. To diagnose cytomegalovirus status from the catalog of TCR beta chain sequences, a statistical classification framework was built. V and J gene assignment, in a later analysis, came from comparing TCR nucleotide sequences with IMGT/GENE-DB human TR gene sequences. Using the TCRdist pipeline, a later analysis assigned CDR3 sequences along with most-parsimonious VDJ recombination scenarios. A later analysis defined each TCR beta chain by its CDR3 amino acid sequence plus V-gene family, and excluded reads lacking a unique V-gene family. In a later analysis, 450 to 600 highly shared, low-generation-probability nucleotide sequences were removed to address suspected cross-contamination and a sequencing artifact. In a later analysis, a clonal expansion index was calculated for each public chain from normalized within-repertoire ranks of inferred template counts. In a later analysis, generation probabilities were computed with a VDJ recombination model fitted to out-of-frame rearrangements, and the resulting probabilities were checked against IGoR. Hypergeometric tests were used in a later analysis to score TCR-TCR, TCR-HLA and TCR-CMV co-occurrence, with a repertoire-size bias correction applied to the TCR pairs. A later analysis estimated false discovery rates by permuting HLA or CMV assignments 20 times. In a later analysis, co-occurring TCRs were grouped using DBSCAN, and TCRdist sequence similarity was added for clustering within HLA-allele-positive subsets. Repertoires with fewer than 30,000 or more than 120,000 public chains were left out of co-occurrence clustering, as were about 5 repertoires with anomalous nucleotide sharing. TCRdb carries this immuneACCESS record with in-frame sequences only. Its versions omit some clonotypes, under half of them owing to an unresolved V gene in the studies checked, with the rest unexplained. That table is the source of V, J and clone size, and D and trimming were worked out from the DNA. The sample table holds a few hundred thousand clones, of which around 80% were seen once. Clones ranked in the top ten supply about 3% of the sample.

The chain is assembled from TRBV7-3 and TRBJ2-7, with 8 bases matching TRBD1. The sequence derives from a man aged 25-45 years in good health and CMV-seronegative. Sequencing was performed on PBMCs. The CDR3 is CASSLQGAGYEQYF. The DNA is as follows: TGTGCCAGCAGCTTACAGGGGGCCGGCTACGAGCAGTACTTC. Supplemented by the reference TRBV7-3 and TRBJ2-7 proteins around the CDR3, the complete variable domain is GAGVSQTPSNKVTEKGKYVELRCDPISGHTALYWYRQSLGQGPEFLIYFQGTGAADDSGLPNDRFFAVRPEGSVSTLKIQRTERGDSAVYLCASSLQGAGYEQYFGPGTRLTVT.